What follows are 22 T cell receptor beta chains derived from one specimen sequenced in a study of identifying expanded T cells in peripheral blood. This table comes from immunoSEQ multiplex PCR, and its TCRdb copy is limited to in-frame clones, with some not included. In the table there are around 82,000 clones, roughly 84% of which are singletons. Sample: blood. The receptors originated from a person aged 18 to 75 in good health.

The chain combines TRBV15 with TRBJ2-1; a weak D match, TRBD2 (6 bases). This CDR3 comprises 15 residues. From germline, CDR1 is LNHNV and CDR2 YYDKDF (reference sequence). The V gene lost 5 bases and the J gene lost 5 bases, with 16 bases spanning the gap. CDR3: CATSASVTYDNEQFF. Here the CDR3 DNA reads TGTGCCACCAGCGCTAGCGTAACCTACGACAATGAGCAGTTCTTC.

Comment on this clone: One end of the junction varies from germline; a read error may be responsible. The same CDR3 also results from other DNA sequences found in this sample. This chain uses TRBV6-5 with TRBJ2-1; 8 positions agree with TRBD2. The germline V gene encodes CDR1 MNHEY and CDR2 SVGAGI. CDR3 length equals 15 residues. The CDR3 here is CASRPSGGRNNEQFF. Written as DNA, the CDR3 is TGCGCCAGCAGGCCTTCGGGCGGGAGGAACAATGAGCAGTTCTTC.

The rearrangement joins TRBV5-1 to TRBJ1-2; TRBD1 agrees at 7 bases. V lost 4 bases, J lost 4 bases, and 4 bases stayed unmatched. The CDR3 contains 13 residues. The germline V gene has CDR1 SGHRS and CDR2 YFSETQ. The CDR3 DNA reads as TGCGCCAGCAGCATAGGACAGGCCTATGGCTACACCTTC. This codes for CASSIGQAYGYTF.

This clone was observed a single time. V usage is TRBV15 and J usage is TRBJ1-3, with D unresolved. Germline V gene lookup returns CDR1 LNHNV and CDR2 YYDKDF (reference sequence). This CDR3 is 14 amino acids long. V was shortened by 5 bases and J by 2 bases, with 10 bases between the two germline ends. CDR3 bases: TGTGCCACCAGCCGAGGGCTAGCTGGAAACACCATATATTTT. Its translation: CATSRGLAGNTIYF.

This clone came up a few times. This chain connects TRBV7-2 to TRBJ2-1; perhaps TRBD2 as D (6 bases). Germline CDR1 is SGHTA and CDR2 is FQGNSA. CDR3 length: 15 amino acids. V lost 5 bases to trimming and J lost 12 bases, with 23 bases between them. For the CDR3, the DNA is TGTGCCAGCAGCCCAACCGGGACTGGGGGTCGGGTGCAGTTCTTC. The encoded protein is CASSPTGTGGRVQFF. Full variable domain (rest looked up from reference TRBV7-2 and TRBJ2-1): GAGVSQSPSNKVTEKGKDVELRCDPISGHTALYWYRQSLGQGLEFLIYFQGNSAPDKSGLPSDRFSAERTGGSVSTLTIQRTQQEDSAVYLCASSPTGTGGRVQFFGPGTRLTVL.

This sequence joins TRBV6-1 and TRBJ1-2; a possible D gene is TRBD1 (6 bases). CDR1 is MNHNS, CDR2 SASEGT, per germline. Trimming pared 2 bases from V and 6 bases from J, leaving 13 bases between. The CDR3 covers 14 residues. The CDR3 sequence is CASSELGGLDGYTF. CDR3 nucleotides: TGTGCCAGCAGTGAACTAGGGGGTCTCGATGGCTACACCTTC.

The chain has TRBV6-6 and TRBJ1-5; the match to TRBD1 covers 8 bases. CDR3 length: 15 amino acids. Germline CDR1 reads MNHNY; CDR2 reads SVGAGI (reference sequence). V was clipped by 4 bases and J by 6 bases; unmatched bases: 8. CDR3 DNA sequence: TGTGCCAGCAGTTTTTCGCAGGGGGCTGTTCAGCCCCAGCATTTT. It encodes CASSFSQGAVQPQHF.

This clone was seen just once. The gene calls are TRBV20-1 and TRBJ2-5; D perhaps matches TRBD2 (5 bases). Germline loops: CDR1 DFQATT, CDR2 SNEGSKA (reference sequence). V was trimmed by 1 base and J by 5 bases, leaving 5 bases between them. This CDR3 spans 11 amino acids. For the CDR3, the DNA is TGCAGTGCTAGAGGGGAGGAGACCCAGTACTTC. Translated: CSARGEETQYF.

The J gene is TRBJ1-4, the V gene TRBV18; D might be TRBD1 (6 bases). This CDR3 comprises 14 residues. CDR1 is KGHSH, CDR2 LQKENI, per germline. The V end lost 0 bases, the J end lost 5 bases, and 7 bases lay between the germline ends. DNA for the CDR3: TGTGCCAGCTCACCACCGCAGGGGAATGAAAAACTGTTTTTT. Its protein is CASSPPQGNEKLFF.

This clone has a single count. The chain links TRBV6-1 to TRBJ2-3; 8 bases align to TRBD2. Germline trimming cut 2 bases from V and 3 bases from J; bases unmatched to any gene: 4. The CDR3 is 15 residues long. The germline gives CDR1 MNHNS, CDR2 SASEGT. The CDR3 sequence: CASSERRGATDTQYF. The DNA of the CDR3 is TGTGCCAGCAGTGAAAGGCGGGGGGCGACAGATACGCAGTATTTT.

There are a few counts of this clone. The chain's CDR3 is CASTGGYEQFF. The CDR3 DNA is TGTGCCAGCACTGGCGGGTATGAGCAGTTCTTC. The genes are TRBV2 and TRBJ2-1, with D maybe TRBD2 (5 bases). Germline V gene sequence: CDR1 SNHLY, CDR2 FYNNEI. The CDR3 consists of 11 residues. V shed 7 bases and J shed 8 bases, with 9 bases lying between them.

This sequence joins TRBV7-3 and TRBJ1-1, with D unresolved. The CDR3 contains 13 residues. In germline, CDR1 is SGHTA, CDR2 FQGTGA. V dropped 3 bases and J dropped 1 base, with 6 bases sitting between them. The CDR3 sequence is CASSFNENTEAFF. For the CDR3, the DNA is TGTGCCAGCAGCTTTAACGAGAACACTGAAGCTTTCTTT.

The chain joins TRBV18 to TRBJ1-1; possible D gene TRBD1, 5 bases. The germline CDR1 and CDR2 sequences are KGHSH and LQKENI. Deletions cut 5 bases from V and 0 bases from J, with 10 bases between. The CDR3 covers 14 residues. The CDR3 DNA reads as TGTGCCAGCTCAGAGAGACAGCTGAACACTGAAGCTTTCTTT. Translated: CASSERQLNTEAFF.

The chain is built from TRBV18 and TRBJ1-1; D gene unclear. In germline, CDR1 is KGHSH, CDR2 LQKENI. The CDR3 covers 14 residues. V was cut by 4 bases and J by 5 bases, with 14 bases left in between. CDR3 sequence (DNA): TGTGCCAGCTCACTCTCGACGCCGGGAACTGAAGCTTTCTTT. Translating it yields CASSLSTPGTEAFF. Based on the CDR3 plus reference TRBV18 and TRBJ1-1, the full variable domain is NAGVMQNPRHLVRRRGQEARLRCSPMKGHSHVYWYRQLPEEGLKFMVYLQKENIIDESGMPKERFSAEFPKEGPSILRIQQVVRGDSAAYFCASSLSTPGTEAFFGQGTRLTVV.

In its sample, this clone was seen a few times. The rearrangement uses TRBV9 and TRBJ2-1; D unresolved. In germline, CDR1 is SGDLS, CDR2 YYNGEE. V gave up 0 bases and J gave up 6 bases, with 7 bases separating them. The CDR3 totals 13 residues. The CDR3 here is CASSVDWGNEQFF. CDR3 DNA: TGTGCCAGCAGCGTAGACTGGGGCAATGAGCAGTTCTTC. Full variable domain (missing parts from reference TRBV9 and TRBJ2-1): DSGVTQTPKHLITATGQRVTLRCSPRSGDLSVYWYQQSLDQGLQFLIQYYNGEERAKGNILERFSAQQFPDLHSELNLSSLELGDSALYFCASSVDWGNEQFFGPGTRLTVL.

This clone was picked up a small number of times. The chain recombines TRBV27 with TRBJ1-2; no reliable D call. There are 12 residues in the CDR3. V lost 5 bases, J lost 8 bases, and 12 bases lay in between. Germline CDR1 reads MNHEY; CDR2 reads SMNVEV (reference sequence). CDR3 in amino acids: CASSPSSGGYTF. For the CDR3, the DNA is TGTGCCAGCAGTCCGTCCTCCGGGGGCTACACCTTC.

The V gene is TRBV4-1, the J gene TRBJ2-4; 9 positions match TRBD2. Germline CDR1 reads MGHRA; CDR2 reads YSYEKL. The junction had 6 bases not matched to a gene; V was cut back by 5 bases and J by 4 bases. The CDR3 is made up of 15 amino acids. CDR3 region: CASSTILAGKNIQYF. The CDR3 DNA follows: TGCGCCAGCAGCACAATTCTAGCGGGAAAAAACATTCAGTACTTC.

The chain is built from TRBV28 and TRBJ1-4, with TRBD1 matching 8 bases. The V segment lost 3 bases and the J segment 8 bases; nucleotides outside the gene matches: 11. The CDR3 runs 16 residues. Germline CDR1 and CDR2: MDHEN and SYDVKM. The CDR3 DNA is TGTGCCAGCAGTTTCCCCCTGGACAGGGAGAACGAAAAACTGTTTTTT. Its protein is CASSFPLDRENEKLFF.

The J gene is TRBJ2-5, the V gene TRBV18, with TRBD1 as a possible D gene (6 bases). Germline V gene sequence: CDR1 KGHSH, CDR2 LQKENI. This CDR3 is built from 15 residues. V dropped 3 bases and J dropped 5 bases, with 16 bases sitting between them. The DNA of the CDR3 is TGTGCCAGCTCACCGTCTATGACAGGCGCGGAGACCCAGTACTTC. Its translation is CASSPSMTGAETQYF.

The CDR3 here is CASTDTGLNTEAFF. CDR3 sequence (DNA): TGTGCCAGTACCGACACGGGACTAAACACTGAAGCTTTCTTT. This chain joins TRBV19 and TRBJ1-1; D possibly corresponds to TRBD1 (5 bases). The length of the CDR3 is 14 residues. Trimming removed 7 bases at V and 2 bases at J, with 14 bases between. CDR1 LNHDA and CDR2 SQIVND come from the germline V gene (reference sequence).

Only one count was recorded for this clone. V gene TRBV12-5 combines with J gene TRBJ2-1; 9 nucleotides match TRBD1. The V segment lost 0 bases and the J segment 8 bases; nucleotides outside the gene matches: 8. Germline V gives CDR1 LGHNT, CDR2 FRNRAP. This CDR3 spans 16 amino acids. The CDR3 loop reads CASGLVRGTGIDEQFF. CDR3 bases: TGTGCTAGTGGTTTGGTACGGGGGACAGGGATCGATGAGCAGTTCTTC.

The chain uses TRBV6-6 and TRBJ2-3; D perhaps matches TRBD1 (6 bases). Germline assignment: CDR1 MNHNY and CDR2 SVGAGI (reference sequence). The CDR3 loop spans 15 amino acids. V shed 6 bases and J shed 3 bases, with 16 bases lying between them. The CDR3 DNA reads TGTGCCAGCAGACGGGTTATGACAGGAACAGATACGCAGTATTTT. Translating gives CASRRVMTGTDTQYF.